The T cell receptor beta chain described here comes from a study of type 1 and type 2 diabetes patients. V was shortened by 7 bases and J by 3 bases, with 16 bases between the two germline ends. Germline CDR1 SQVTM, CDR2 ANQGSEA. The CDR3 is 13 amino acids. Amplification started from genomic DNA. Multiplex PCR with 30 forward and 13 reverse primers amplified the TCR beta CDR3. In TCRdb, the multiplex PCR reads were re-called with MiXCR into one record per CDR3 protein. The sample contains about 270,000 distinct CDR3 sequences, around 50% of which appear only once. Peripheral blood, about 10 milliliters per participant, was collected.

This TCR was sampled from a young man with type 2 diabetes. The chain is built from TRBV29-1 and TRBJ2-7; tentatively, D is TRBD2 (6 bases). Sequencing input: peripheral blood mononuclear cells (PBMCs). The CDR3 DNA follows: TGCAGCGCGGGAGACGGTACTTTCTACGAGCAGTACTTC. Its protein product is CSAGDGTFYEQYF.